This T cell receptor (beta chain) comes out of a study of blood T cells in healthy people across ages. Findings and caveats of the study: Older individuals had lower TCR beta diversity per million T cells (the decline was roughly linear). Whereas aged donors had fewer naive CD4+ cells, long-lived donors had more of them and higher diversity.

The V and J ends lost 7 bases and 4 bases respectively, with 19 bases between them. Germline CDR1 and CDR2: MDHEN and SYDVKM. CDR3 length: 15 residues. There were healthy Caucasian individuals from Russia, aged about 6 to 90, serving as donors. This clonotype showed up just a few times. Its antigen is unidentified. A J-beta primer mix and a sample-barcoded 5' primer were used in a second PCR of roughly 6 to 11 cycles. With 12 random nucleotides, a template-switch adaptor tagged each individual cDNA molecule. One entry per CDR3 protein, called by TCRdb with MiXCR from the 5' RACE reads. The data hold over 450,000 distinct CDR3 sequences, with less than 25% observed a single time. These data also featured in a second study, about T cells of mothers and their children.

The chain uses TRBV28 and TRBJ2-5; the D gene is possibly TRBD2 (5 bases). The receptor comes from a boy between 5 and 17 years old in good health. The sample consisted of blood. CDR3 bases: TGTGCCAGCAACTTACTCGGGAAAACCGGAGAGACCCAGTACTTC. Translating it yields CASNLLGKTGETQYF.